The clone carrying this T cell receptor (beta chain) was found a few times. This CDR3 contains 12 residues. V gave up 6 bases and J gave up 1 base, with 7 bases separating them. Germline CDR1 and CDR2: SGHNT and YENEEA. Authors' processing steps: Estimation of nucleated cell counts was performed using reference gene primer amplification. Method: immunoSEQ multiplex PCR; TCRdb's copy keeps in-frame clones and lacks some. That table supplies the V and J calls and clone size; D and trimming were determined from the DNA. The sample holds 150,000 to 200,000 clones, more than 85% seen once. This specimen belongs to a study of blood T cell repertoires in COVID-19. Study background: The United States, Italy and Spain provided the acute and convalescent COVID-19 samples. The cDNA or gDNA used as material had been derived from T cells, B-cell-depleted T cells, or PBMCs.

The genes are TRBV11-3 and TRBJ2-7, with D unclear. This clonotype was sampled from a young woman with active or convalescent COVID-19. Sequencing input: peripheral blood. The CDR3 reads CASSYGSYEQYF. The CDR3 DNA reads as TGTGCCAGCAGTTACGGGTCCTACGAGCAGTACTTC.